This T cell receptor beta chain derives from a study of T-cell memory formation after mild COVID-19. Study results and caveats: Clones shrinking from day 15 to 85 showed even CD4/CD8 mixes; later expanders tilted CD4+. In pre-infection memory, a portion of responding clones appeared, which suggested that cross-reactive memory joined. Specificity for SARS-CoV-2 was not confirmed among the second-wave clones peaking on day 37.

On this clonotype itself: No antigen is known for it.

CDR3 length equals 13 residues. The V gene's germline CDR1 is KGHSH and CDR2 LQKENI. V lost 6 bases and J 3 bases, leaving 12 bases between the germline ends. Each CDR3 protein is one row after TCRdb ran MiXCR on the 5' RACE reads. The sample carries some 120,000 distinct CDR3 sequences, 5% to 6.5% recorded once. This rearrangement joins TRBV18 to TRBJ2-7; D is unclear. The clonotype originates from an adult woman who had mild COVID-19 (a few samples of this study predate the infection). Cell type and time point are not known. The source material was PBMCs or a T cell subset sorted from them (not recorded which). CDR3 DNA sequence: TGTGCCAGCTCGACGGACGGTAACTACGAGCAGTACTTC. Translated, it gives CASSTDGNYEQYF. The whole variable domain, remainder taken from reference TRBV18 and TRBJ2-7, is NAGVMQNPRHLVRRRGQEARLRCSPMKGHSHVYWYRQLPEEGLKFMVYLQKENIIDESGMPKERFSAEFPKEGPSILRIQQVVRGDSAAYFCASSTDGNYEQYFGPGTRLTVT.